A selection of T cell receptor beta chains follows, all from one sample in a study of blood T cell repertoires in COVID-19. Using immunoSEQ multiplex PCR, the repertoire was profiled, and TCRdb retains in-frame clones only, with some absent. The sample lists 150,000 to 200,000 clones; around 80% were seen once. The sample was PBMCs or T cells enriched from blood (not recorded which). These TCRs come from a man in his forties or fifties who had recovered from COVID-19. CDR3s include the opening cysteine and the closing phenylalanine or tryptophan. The D gene is left open where the match is weak. Clone size appears in some rows only: once, few, many, or a class for an expanded clone.

>few|TRBJ1-5|TRBD1|TRBV4-1
CASSQAARGLGSNQPQHF
TGCGCCAGCAGCCAAGCGGCCAGGGGGCTCGGGAGCAATCAGCCCCAGCATTTT
>once|TRBJ1-6|TRBD1|TRBV30
CAWKDRAIQPNSPLHF
TGTGCCTGGAAGGACAGGGCGATCCAACCCAATTCACCCCTCCACTTT
>-|TRBJ2-4|-|TRBV5-1
CASSLDGSGAKNIQYF
TGCGCCAGCAGCTTGGACGGTTCCGGGGCCAAAAACATTCAGTACTTC
>-|TRBJ2-7|-|TRBV7-2
CASSPGGRDSYEQYF
TGTGCCAGCAGCCCAGGGGGGCGAGACTCCTACGAGCAGTACTTC
>-|TRBJ1-1|-|TRBV7-3
CASSPTSGSTEAFF
TGTGCCAGCAGCCCGACTTCGGGATCCACTGAAGCTTTCTTT
>-|TRBJ1-4|-|TRBV7-2
CASSFDSNEKLFF
TGTGCCAGCAGCTTCGACAGTAATGAAAAACTGTTTTTT
>-|TRBJ1-4|TRBD1|TRBV2
CASSARRTGFEKLFF
TGTGCCAGTAGTGCCCGACGGACAGGGTTTGAAAAACTGTTTTTT
>-|TRBJ1-3|-|TRBV4-2
CASTGGQSSGNTIYF
TGTGCCAGCACGGGCGGACAAAGCTCTGGAAACACCATATATTTT
>-|TRBJ2-7|-|TRBV27
CASSPARQAYEQYF
TGTGCCAGCAGTCCCGCCCGGCAGGCCTACGAGCAGTACTTC
>-|TRBJ2-7|-|TRBV4-1
CASSQVEGTVYEQYF
TGCGCCAGCAGCCAAGTGGAGGGGACCGTTTACGAGCAGTACTTC
>-|TRBJ2-7|TRBD1|TRBV4-1
CASSQARTGPYEQYF
TGCGCCAGCAGCCAAGCCCGGACAGGGCCGTACGAGCAGTACTTC
>-|TRBJ2-2|TRBD2|TRBV7-6
CASSLGLAGGYTGELFF
TGTGCCAGCAGCTTGGGACTAGCGGGGGGATACACCGGGGAGCTGTTTTTT
>few|TRBJ2-3|-|TRBV9
CASSVAPGVRTDTQYF
TGTGCCAGCAGCGTTGCCCCCGGGGTCCGCACAGATACGCAGTATTTT
>once|TRBJ2-1|TRBD1|TRBV5-1
CASSPTGGGSYNEQFF
TGCGCCAGCAGCCCTACAGGGGGCGGCTCCTACAATGAGCAGTTCTTC
>-|TRBJ1-5|-|TRBV12-3/TRBV12-4
CASSIDSRQPQHF
TGTGCCAGCAGTATTGACAGTCGTCAGCCCCAGCATTTT
>few|TRBJ2-2|TRBD1|TRBV5-5
CASTSTGANTGELFF
TGTGCCAGCACCTCGACAGGGGCGAACACCGGGGAGCTGTTTTTT
>-|TRBJ2-5|-|TRBV19
CASSIGNRQETQYF
TGTGCCAGTAGTATAGGAAACAGACAAGAGACCCAGTACTTC
>-|TRBJ2-3|-|TRBV4-1
CASSTGGGTSDTQYF
TGCGCCAGCAGCACCGGCGGGGGCACTTCAGATACGCAGTATTTT
>-|TRBJ2-3|TRBD2|TRBV2
CASSQRGTPDTQYF
TGTGCCAGCAGCCAGCGGGGAACCCCAGATACGCAGTATTTT
>-|TRBJ1-1|-|TRBV7-9
CASSLGSSGELAEAFF
TGTGCCAGCAGCTTAGGATCATCGGGGGAGTTGGCTGAAGCTTTCTTT
>-|TRBJ2-2|-|TRBV5-1
CASSSQFTGELFF
TGCGCCAGCAGCTCACAGTTCACCGGGGAGCTGTTTTTT
>-|TRBJ1-2|-|TRBV10-3
CAISESSGAPYGYTF
TGTGCCATCAGTGAGTCGAGCGGGGCCCCCTATGGCTACACCTTC
>-|TRBJ1-5|TRBD1|TRBV5-4
CASSLQGAHQPQHF
TGTGCCAGCAGCCTTCAGGGGGCCCATCAGCCCCAGCATTTT
>-|TRBJ1-1|TRBD1|TRBV7-6
CASSPRLTGVNTEAFF
TGTGCCAGCAGCCCGCGATTAACAGGGGTGAACACTGAAGCTTTCTTT
>-|TRBJ2-2|TRBD1|TRBV24-1
CATSDFGTGVPGELFF
TGTGCCACCAGTGATTTTGGGACAGGGGTCCCCGGGGAGCTGTTTTTT
>-|TRBJ1-6|TRBD1|TRBV7-2
CASSPLGTALNSPLHF
TGTGCCAGCAGCCCCCTCGGGACAGCCCTTAATTCACCCCTCCACTTT
>-|TRBJ2-7|TRBD2|TRBV4-2
CASSQVGAGKSYEQYF
TGTGCCAGCAGCCAAGTTGGAGCGGGGAAGTCCTACGAGCAGTACTTC
>-|TRBJ2-7|TRBD1|TRBV11-3
CASTLGGTGAREQYF
TGTGCCAGCACCCTGGGGGGGACAGGGGCCCGCGAGCAGTACTTC
>-|TRBJ2-7|-|TRBV3-1/TRBV3-2
CASSQAGEQYF
TGTGCCAGCAGCCAAGCGGGGGAGCAGTACTTC
>-|TRBJ2-7|-|TRBV7-6
CASSSDMTYEQYF
TGTGCCAGCAGCTCGGACATGACCTACGAGCAGTACTTC
>-|TRBJ1-2|-|TRBV6-5
CASRPGQSLRYTF
TGTGCCAGCAGGCCCGGACAGTCCCTCCGCTACACCTTC
>-|TRBJ1-2|TRBD1|TRBV9
CASSGPGQGAHGYTF
TGTGCCAGCAGCGGGCCGGGACAGGGGGCCCATGGCTACACCTTC
>-|TRBJ1-4|-|TRBV27
CASRQGIRSEKLFF
TGTGCCAGCAGGCAGGGTATCCGTTCCGAAAAACTGTTTTTT
>few|TRBJ2-5|-|TRBV5-1
CASSLSGGAGKTQYF
TGCGCCAGCAGCTTGAGCGGCGGTGCGGGGAAGACCCAGTACTTC
>-|TRBJ2-3|-|TRBV9
CASSVVGGTDTQYF
TGTGCCAGCAGCGTAGTAGGGGGCACAGATACGCAGTATTTT
>-|TRBJ1-1|-|TRBV28
CASRLGGLTEAFF
TGTGCCAGCAGGCTCGGAGGGCTGACTGAAGCTTTCTTT
>-|TRBJ2-7|TRBD1|TRBV6-5
CASFGTGRYEQYF
TGTGCCAGCTTCGGGACAGGCCGCTACGAGCAGTACTTC
>-|TRBJ2-7|TRBD1|TRBV5-4
CASSLAGTGIYEQYF
TGTGCCAGCAGCTTGGCGGGGACAGGTATCTACGAGCAGTACTTC
>-|TRBJ1-5|-|TRBV27
CAGLKQGKGQPQHF
TGTGCCGGACTGAAACAGGGAAAGGGCCAGCCCCAGCATTTT
>-|TRBJ1-2|TRBD1|TRBV6-1
CASSEVQGADGYTF
TGTGCCAGCAGTGAAGTACAGGGGGCGGATGGCTACACCTTC
>-|TRBJ2-7|TRBD1|TRBV18
CASSPRDREYEQYF
TGTGCCAGCTCACCTCGGGACAGGGAATACGAGCAGTACTTC
>-|TRBJ1-5|TRBD1|TRBV7-2
CASSPNTGANQPQHF
TGTGCCAGCAGCCCAAACACAGGGGCCAATCAGCCCCAGCATTTT
>-|TRBJ1-1|TRBD1|TRBV2
CASSKGQAEAFF
TGTGCCAGCAGTAAAGGACAGGCTGAAGCTTTCTTT
>-|TRBJ2-3|TRBD1|TRBV7-9
CASSRPRTGALDF
TGTGCCAGCAGCCGCCCCCGGACAGGCGCATTGGATTTT
>once|TRBJ1-1|-|TRBV6-5
CASSYEGGSRTEAFF
TGTGCCAGCAGTTATGAGGGGGGGTCGCGGACTGAAGCTTTCTTT
>-|TRBJ2-1|TRBD1|TRBV5-5
CASSLQGAAYNEQFF
TGTGCCAGCAGCTTGCAGGGGGCGGCCTACAATGAGCAGTTCTTC
>-|TRBJ1-5|-|TRBV28
CASSSGNQPQHF
TGTGCCAGCAGTTCAGGCAATCAGCCCCAGCATTTT
>-|TRBJ2-7|-|TRBV24-1
CATSEAGNYEQYF
TGTGCCACCAGTGAGGCCGGGAACTACGAGCAGTACTTC
>-|TRBJ1-1|TRBD1|TRBV2
CASRWTGTKIEAFF
TGTGCCAGCAGGTGGACAGGGACTAAGATTGAAGCTTTCTTT
>-|TRBJ1-1|TRBD1|TRBV5-1
CASSVDRDTEAFF
TGCGCCAGCAGCGTTGACAGGGACACTGAAGCTTTCTTT
>-|TRBJ2-7|TRBD2|TRBV3-1/TRBV3-2
CASSQGIAGEQYF
TGTGCCAGCAGCCAAGGAATAGCGGGGGAGCAGTACTTC
>once|TRBJ1-2|-|TRBV3-1/TRBV3-2
CASSHLDRFNYGYTF
TGTGCCAGCAGCCACTTGGACAGATTTAACTATGGCTACACCTTC
>once|TRBJ1-3|-|TRBV7-9
CASSSGNTIYF
TGTGCCAGCAGCTCGGGAAACACCATATATTTT
>once|TRBJ1-2|-|TRBV5-1
CASSLQGSNYGYTF
TGCGCCAGCAGCTTACAGGGAAGTAACTATGGCTACACCTTC
>-|TRBJ2-3|-|TRBV6-5
CASSMSGFRDTQYF
TGTGCCAGCAGTATGTCAGGGTTTCGAGATACGCAGTATTTT
>-|TRBJ1-1|-|TRBV7-9
CASSFRYNTEAFF
TGTGCCAGCAGCTTCAGGTATAACACTGAAGCTTTCTTT
>-|TRBJ1-2|TRBD1|TRBV9
CASSLRPGQAKYGYTF
TGTGCCAGCAGCCTCCGACCTGGACAGGCCAAATATGGCTACACCTTC
>few|TRBJ1-5|-|TRBV5-8
CASTALGGTLSNQPQHF
TGTGCCAGCACCGCCCTGGGGGGGACTCTTAGCAATCAGCCCCAGCATTTT
>-|TRBJ2-7|TRBD1|TRBV19
CATGQGLSYEQYF
TGTGCCACCGGACAGGGGCTGTCCTACGAGCAGTACTTC